A single sample is the source of the 29 T cell receptor beta chains below, sequenced in a study of T cells after yellow fever vaccination. TCRdb used MiXCR to reprocess the 5' RACE reads, holding one entry per CDR3 protein. Here the sample spans some 600,000 distinct CDR3 sequences, around 16% being singletons. This specimen was PBMCs, taken roughly 5 days after the first yellow fever vaccination. Receptors were obtained from a man younger than 35 who received the YFV17D yellow fever vaccine.

The gene calls are TRBV7-2 and TRBJ2-2; TRBD2 matches at 8 bases. The CDR3 is 16 residues long. Germline trimming cut 1 base from V and 3 bases from J; bases unmatched to any gene: 4. Per the germline V gene, CDR1 is SGHTA and CDR2 is FQGNSA. The CDR3 region has the DNA TGTGCCAGCAGCTTAGTCGGGGGGGACCACACCGGGGAGCTGTTTTTT. It encodes CASSLVGGDHTGELFF.

The rearrangement joins TRBV7-9 to TRBJ2-5, with TRBD2 identical over 8 bases. The V and J ends lost 8 bases and 3 bases, in that order; junction bases with no gene match: 14. The CDR3 is 16 amino acids. Germline V CDR1 and CDR2: SEHNR, FQNEAQ (reference sequence). CDR3 region: CASGPSGTSWEETQYF. In nucleotides, the CDR3 is TGTGCCAGCGGCCCCTCAGGGACTAGTTGGGAAGAGACCCAGTACTTC.

The V gene is TRBV9, the J gene TRBJ1-4; the D is unclear. V gave up 3 bases and J gave up 0 bases, with 12 bases separating them. CDR1 SGDLS and CDR2 YYNGEE come from the germline V gene. This CDR3 has 16 amino acids. CDR3 DNA sequence: TGTGCCAGCAGCGCCCGTCAGACGGCAACTAATGAAAAACTGTTTTTT. Its translation: CASSARQTATNEKLFF.

This chain links TRBV7-2 with TRBJ2-3, with TRBD2 matching over 11 bases. Germline lookup yields CDR1 SGHTA and CDR2 FQGNSA. This CDR3 has 13 amino acids. With 3 bases clipped from V and 14 bases from J, the junction kept 7 bases outside the gene matches. The CDR3 loop reads CASSFDSSGGRYF. CDR3 nucleotides: TGTGCCAGCAGCTTTGACTCTAGCGGGGGGCGGTATTTT.

The rearrangement uses TRBV3-1 and TRBJ2-3, with unresolved D. The CDR3 sequence is 12 residues long. Germline V gene sequence: CDR1 LGHDT, CDR2 YNNKEL (reference sequence). V lost 0 bases to trimming and J lost 7 bases, with 5 bases between them. The CDR3 region has the DNA TGTGCCAGCAGCCAAGAGAGGAATACGCAGTATTTT. This translates into CASSQERNTQYF.

The gene calls are TRBV6-5 and TRBJ2-1; 10 nucleotides line up with TRBD2. The CDR3 spans 17 residues. In germline, CDR1 is MNHEY, CDR2 SVGAGI. V lost 0 bases to trimming and J lost 9 bases; unmatched junction nucleotides: 11. The CDR3 region is CASSYSRSLAGGFEQFF. CDR3 sequence (DNA): TGTGCCAGCAGTTACTCTAGGTCGTTAGCGGGGGGATTTGAGCAGTTCTTC.

V and J are TRBV2 and TRBJ1-6; D gene unclear. Germline lookup yields CDR1 SNHLY and CDR2 FYNNEI. With 11 bases removed from V and 7 bases from J, the gap between germline ends came to 12 bases. CDR3 length equals 12 residues. The CDR3 sequence is CAVDAGNSPLHF. CDR3 nucleotide sequence: TGTGCCGTAGACGCGGGAAATTCACCCCTCCACTTT. Looking up the rest from reference TRBV2 and TRBJ1-6 gives the full variable domain: EPEVTQTPSHQVTQMGQEVILRCVPISNHLYFYWYRQILGQKVEFLVSFYNNEISEKSEIFDDQFSVERPDGSNFTLKIRSTKLEDSAMYFCAVDAGNSPLHFGNGTRLTVT.

This clonotype was found a few times. The V gene is TRBV5-1, the J gene TRBJ2-5; TRBD1 is a possible D gene (6 bases). Germline assignment: CDR1 SGHRS and CDR2 YFSETQ. The CDR3 extends over 14 amino acids. V lost 4 bases and J lost 1, with 11 bases in between. The DNA of the CDR3 is TGCGCCAGCAGCGGCCGGACAGCCCAAGAGACCCAGTACTTC. Translating gives CASSGRTAQETQYF.

This clonotype was seen only a few times. The V gene is TRBV6-2 or TRBV6-3, the J gene TRBJ1-1, with TRBD1 as a possible D gene (6 bases). V was cut by 2 bases and J by 1 base, with 14 bases left in between. CDR1 MNHEY and CDR2 SVGEGT come from the germline V gene. CDR3 length: 16 amino acids. The CDR3 protein is CASSYTRGGPNTEAFF. CDR3 sequence (DNA): TGTGCCAGCAGTTACACTCGGGGGGGGCCGAACACTGAAGCTTTCTTT.

The chain recombines TRBV29-1 with TRBJ2-3, with 8 bases matching TRBD2. The CDR3 has 13 residues. J lost 3 bases, V lost 4 bases, and 3 bases had no gene match. Germline CDR1 reads SQVTM; CDR2 reads ANQGSEA. The CDR3 spells CSVGGLETDTQYF. The CDR3 DNA reads TGCAGCGTTGGGGGACTAGAGACAGATACGCAGTATTTT.

The J gene is TRBJ2-3, the V gene TRBV19; D unclear. The CDR3 loop spans 13 amino acids. Looked up from germline, CDR1 is LNHDA and CDR2 is SQIVND (reference sequence). V was trimmed by 0 bases and J by 4 bases, leaving 5 bases between them. CDR3 nucleotide sequence: TGTGCCAGTAGTATAGATCTTCCAGATACGCAGTATTTT. Translated: CASSIDLPDTQYF.

The chain combines TRBV9 with TRBJ2-1; possibly TRBD2 for D (6 bases). The germline V and J ends were trimmed by 2 bases and 0 bases, with 12 bases remaining between them. In germline, CDR1 is SGDLS, CDR2 YYNGEE. The CDR3 extends over 16 amino acids. The CDR3 protein is CASSVRGDLSYNEQFF. CDR3 sequence (DNA): TGTGCCAGCAGCGTTCGCGGGGACCTCTCCTACAATGAGCAGTTCTTC.

This clonotype has only a few counts. This rearrangement joins TRBV11-2 to TRBJ1-1, with D uncertain. Between the trimmed V and J ends, which lost 6 bases and 3 bases, there was a span of 8 bases. The CDR3 covers 12 residues. Germline V gene data show CDR1 as SGHAT and CDR2 as FQNNGV. The CDR3 DNA follows: TGTGCCAGCAGGGAGGCTGACACTGAAGCTTTCTTT. This encodes CASREADTEAFF.

The sample holds a few counts of this clonotype. The rearrangement links TRBV18 to TRBJ1-2, with unresolved D. Germline CDR1 is KGHSH and CDR2 is LQKENI. The CDR3 runs to 12 residues. V lost 2 bases and J lost 7, with 8 bases in between. The CDR3 is CASSPSAGGYTF. The CDR3 DNA follows: TGTGCCAGCTCACCATCGGCTGGTGGCTACACCTTC. The whole variable domain, remainder taken from reference TRBV18 and TRBJ1-2, is NAGVMQNPRHLVRRRGQEARLRCSPMKGHSHVYWYRQLPEEGLKFMVYLQKENIIDESGMPKERFSAEFPKEGPSILRIQQVVRGDSAAYFCASSPSAGGYTFGSGTRLTVV.

The gene calls are TRBV11-2 and TRBJ2-7; weak D call: TRBD2 (6 bases). The CDR3 runs 13 residues. Germline V gene data show CDR1 as SGHAT and CDR2 as FQNNGV. The germline V and J ends were trimmed by 6 bases and 5 bases, with 14 bases remaining between them. The CDR3 DNA follows: TGTGCCAGCAGTTTTTGGAGGGGCCACGAGCAGTACTTC. The encoded protein is CASSFWRGHEQYF.

The rearrangement links TRBV9 to TRBJ2-5; possibly TRBD1 for D (6 bases). CDR1 and CDR2 from the germline V gene are SGDLS and YYNGEE. CDR3 length: 15 amino acids. V was trimmed by 3 bases and J by 7 bases, leaving 19 bases between them. The CDR3, as DNA: TGTGCCAGCAGCGCCGCTTATGACTCCAGGGGGACCCAGTACTTC. Its protein product is CASSAAYDSRGTQYF. The complete variable domain, with remaining parts taken from reference TRBV9 and TRBJ2-5, reads DSGVTQTPKHLITATGQRVTLRCSPRSGDLSVYWYQQSLDQGLQFLIQYYNGEERAKGNILERFSAQQFPDLHSELNLSSLELGDSALYFCASSAAYDSRGTQYFGPGTRLLVL.

This clonotype has a handful of counts. J is TRBJ2-5 and V is TRBV5-1, with 9 bases fitting TRBD1. The CDR3 is made up of 15 amino acids. The J segment lost 8 bases and the V segment lost 4 bases, leaving 12 bases of the junction unmatched. Per the germline V gene, CDR1 is SGHRS and CDR2 is YFSETQ. The CDR3 DNA sequence: TGCGCCAGCAGCGCTACAGGGGGCGAAGGTCAAACCCAGTACTTC. The encoded protein is CASSATGGEGQTQYF.

This clonotype has just a few counts. The chain combines TRBV27 with TRBJ1-6; TRBD1 might be the D (5 bases). This CDR3 spans 14 amino acids. Trimming took off 2 bases at V and 6 bases at J, with 8 bases between the two ends. Germline loops: CDR1 MNHEY, CDR2 SMNVEV (reference sequence). CDR3: CASSLGGSNSPLHF. The DNA for the CDR3 is TGTGCCAGCAGTTTAGGGGGTAGTAATTCACCCCTCCACTTT.

This clonotype was counted ten times or more. The J gene is TRBJ2-1, the V gene TRBV12-3 or TRBV12-4, with 9 bases fitting TRBD1. The CDR3 runs to 14 residues. The trim removed 5 bases at V and 7 bases at J, leaving 6 bases unmatched. The DNA of the CDR3 is TGTGCCAGCAGTCCGGACAGGGGATGGAATGAGCAGTTCTTC. It is translated as CASSPDRGWNEQFF.

This clonotype was seen a handful of times. The chain uses TRBV9 and TRBJ2-1, with D possibly TRBD2 on 6 matching bases. The CDR3 runs 14 residues. The germline V gene has CDR1 SGDLS and CDR2 YYNGEE. Trimming stripped 6 bases from V and 0 bases from J, with 10 bases between. This chain's CDR3 is CASMSGLSYNEQFF. The CDR3 DNA reads as TGTGCCAGCATGAGCGGGCTCTCCTACAATGAGCAGTTCTTC.

The chain links TRBV2 to TRBJ1-2; D not resolved. Germline CDR1 and CDR2: SNHLY and FYNNEI. The CDR3 totals 15 residues. Trimming removed 5 bases at V and 2 bases at J, with 15 bases between. The CDR3 here is CASSPDTWANYGYTF. DNA of the CDR3: TGTGCCAGCAGTCCCGACACTTGGGCCAACTATGGCTACACCTTC.

The chain recombines TRBV29-1 with TRBJ1-1; D ambiguous. The CDR3 covers 12 residues. V lost 3 bases to trimming and J lost 0 bases, with 5 bases between them. Germline CDR1 reads SQVTM; CDR2 reads ANQGSEA. The CDR3 sequence: CSVDTMNTEAFF. CDR3 sequence (DNA): TGCAGCGTTGACACAATGAACACTGAAGCTTTCTTT.

J is TRBJ1-6 and V is TRBV5-1; TRBD1 aligns across 10 bases. The CDR3 loop spans 14 amino acids. V shed 4 bases and J 10 bases; nucleotides not matched to a gene: 5. Germline V gene data show CDR1 as SGHRS and CDR2 as YFSETQ. CDR3 DNA: TGCGCCAGCAGCCAGGACAGGGGGGGGTCACCCCTCCACTTT. Encoded protein: CASSQDRGGSPLHF.

In its sample, this clonotype was seen a few times. The CDR3 sequence is CASSQSSYGYTF. CDR3 nucleotide sequence: TGTGCCAGCTCACAGAGTAGTTATGGCTACACCTTC. The chain recombines TRBV12-3 or TRBV12-4 with TRBJ1-2; D not resolved. Trimming cost V 8 bases and J 5 bases, with 12 bases left between them. The CDR3 has 12 residues.

Regarding this clonotype: This may stem from a read error, because a much larger clone lies one nucleotide away. The chain links TRBV5-1 to TRBJ1-2; TRBD1 agrees at 7 bases. CDR3 length equals 14 residues. The germline CDR1 and CDR2 sequences are SGHRS and YFSETQ. The junction had 4 bases not matched to a gene; V was cut back by 3 bases and J by 2 bases. The CDR3 sequence is CASSSSTGNYGYTF. The CDR3 DNA follows: TGCGCCAGCAGCTCTTCGACAGGGAACTATGGCTACACCTTC.

There are a few counts of this clonotype. The chain carries TRBV2 and TRBJ2-5, with TRBD2 matching over 10 bases. The CDR3 runs to 14 residues. Germline V lookup: CDR1 SNHLY, CDR2 FYNNEI. J gave up 7 bases and V 2 bases, and 4 bases lay outside the gene matches. CDR3 sequence (DNA): TGTGCCAGCAGTGAACTAGCGGGGGAGGGGACCCAGTACTTC. Its translation is CASSELAGEGTQYF.

This clonotype was seen a single time. This chain joins TRBV5-1 and TRBJ2-5; D is possibly TRBD1 (5 bases). With 4 bases removed from V and 8 bases from J, the gap between germline ends came to 21 bases. CDR1 is SGHRS, CDR2 YFSETQ, per germline. The CDR3 extends over 15 amino acids. The CDR3 DNA reads TGCGCCAGCAGCGCAGGGTGGGGTAATCATGATACCCAGTACTTC. Translating gives CASSAGWGNHDTQYF.

In this sample, this clonotype turned up a few times. This rearrangement joins TRBV7-6 to TRBJ2-7; unclear D gene. CDR1 is SGHVS and CDR2 is FNYEAQ in the germline V gene. V was clipped by 1 base and J by 6 bases, with 10 bases between them. This CDR3 spans 13 amino acids. The CDR3: CASSLGSVSEQYV. In DNA, the CDR3 is TGTGCCAGCAGCTTAGGTAGTGTCAGCGAGCAGTACGTC.

This clonotype was detected a few times. J is TRBJ1-1 and V is TRBV12-3 or TRBV12-4; D remains ambiguous. The CDR3 is made up of 11 amino acids. Trimming left V 2 bases short and J 11 bases short, with 9 bases between. CDR3 protein: CASSLLGSAFF. CDR3 DNA: TGTGCCAGCAGTTTATTAGGGAGCGCTTTCTTT.